A selection of T cell receptor beta chains follows, all from one sample in a study of glioma-infiltrating T cells. TCRdb reprocessed the multiplex PCR reads with MiXCR, giving one entry per CDR3 protein. The sample yields about 140,000 distinct CDR3 sequences, roughly two fifths seen once. The sequenced sample consisted of glioma tissue, nonneoplastic brain tissue, or PBMCs (not recorded which). Receptors were obtained from a human donor with low-grade glioma or glioblastoma, undergoing nonglioma brain surgery, or in good health (not recorded which). The conserved cysteine and the conserved F or W are not part of the CDR3 here.

V	CDR3
TRBV5-5	ASSIGLNTEAF
TRBV19	ASSIGRDTGELF
TRBV2	ASINPTLYGYT
TRBV7-6	ASSFGVTGHDEQY
TRBV24-1	ATSDFWANYGYT
TRBV7-2	ASSLVLAGADTQY
TRBV20-1	SAGRGIVGTDTQY
TRBV6-6	ASSYSSNYEQY
TRBV15	ATSSDTEAF
TRBV4-1	ASSQVRTAGTLDYEQY
TRBV12-3/TRBV12-4	ASIWRGRGYGYT
TRBV18	ASSPRQVWGTEAF
TRBV18	ASSRYDTEAF
TRBV7-2	ASSLGKGYEQY
TRBV4-1	ASSRPGQEYEQY
TRBV6-1	ASSPGQDIREQY